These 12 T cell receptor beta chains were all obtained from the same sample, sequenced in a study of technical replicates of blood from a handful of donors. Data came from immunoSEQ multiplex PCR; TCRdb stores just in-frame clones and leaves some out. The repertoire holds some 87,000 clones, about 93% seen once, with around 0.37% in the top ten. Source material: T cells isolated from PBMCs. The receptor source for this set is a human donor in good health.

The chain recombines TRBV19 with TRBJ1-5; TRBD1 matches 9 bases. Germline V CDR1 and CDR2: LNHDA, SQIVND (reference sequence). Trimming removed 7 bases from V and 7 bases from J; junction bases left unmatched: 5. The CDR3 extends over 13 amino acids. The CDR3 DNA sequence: TGTGCCAGTACTACAGGGGGCTGGCAGCCCCAGCATTTT. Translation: CASTTGGWQPQHF.

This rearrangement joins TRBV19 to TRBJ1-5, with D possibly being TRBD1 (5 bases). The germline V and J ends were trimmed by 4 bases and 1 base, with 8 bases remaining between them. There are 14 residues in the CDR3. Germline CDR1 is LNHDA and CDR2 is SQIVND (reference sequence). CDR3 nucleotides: TGTGCCAGTAGTAAGACAGAGAGCAATCAGCCCCAGCATTTT. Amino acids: CASSKTESNQPQHF.

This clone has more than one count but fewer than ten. CDR3 in DNA: TGTGCCAGCAGTTACGGAGTAACAGGCGCCTATGGCTACACCTTC. It yields the protein CASSYGVTGAYGYTF. The rearrangement uses TRBV6-5 and TRBJ1-2, with a possible D match to TRBD1 (5 bases). CDR1 and CDR2 (germline): MNHEY, SVGAGI. V gave up 2 bases and J gave up 4 bases, with 14 bases separating them. This CDR3 spans 15 amino acids.

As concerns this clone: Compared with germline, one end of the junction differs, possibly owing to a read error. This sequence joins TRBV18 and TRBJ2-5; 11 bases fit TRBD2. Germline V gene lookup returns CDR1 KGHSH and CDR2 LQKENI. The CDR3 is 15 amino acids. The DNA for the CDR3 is TGTGCCAGCCCACCGACTAGCGGGACGAAGGAGACCCAGTACTTC. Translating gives CASPPTSGTKETQYF.

Written as DNA, the CDR3 is TGCGCCAGCAGCCAGTCGGAGGGGAGGACTGAAGCTTTCTTT. Protein sequence: CASSQSEGRTEAFF. The chain uses TRBV4-1 and TRBJ1-1, with D possibly matching TRBD1 (5 bases). The CDR3 has 14 amino acids. Trimming left V 3 bases short and J 5 bases short, with 13 bases between. CDR1 is MGHRA, CDR2 YSYEKL, per germline.

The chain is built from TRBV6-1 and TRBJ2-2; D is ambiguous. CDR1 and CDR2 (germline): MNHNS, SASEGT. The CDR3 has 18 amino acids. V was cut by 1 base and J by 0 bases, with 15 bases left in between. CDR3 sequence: CASSEEERRRTNTGELFF. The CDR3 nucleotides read TGTGCCAGCAGTGAAGAAGAGAGGAGACGGACGAACACCGGGGAGCTGTTTTTT.

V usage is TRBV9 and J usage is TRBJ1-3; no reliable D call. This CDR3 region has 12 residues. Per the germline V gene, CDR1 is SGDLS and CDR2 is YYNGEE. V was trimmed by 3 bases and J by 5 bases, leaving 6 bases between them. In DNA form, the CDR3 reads TGTGCCAGCAGCGCAGGTCGAAACACCATATATTTT. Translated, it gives CASSAGRNTIYF.

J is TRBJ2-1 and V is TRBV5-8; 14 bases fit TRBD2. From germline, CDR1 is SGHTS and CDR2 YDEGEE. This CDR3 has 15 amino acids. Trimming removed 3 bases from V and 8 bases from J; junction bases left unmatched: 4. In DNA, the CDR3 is TGTGCCAGCAGCTGGACTAGCGGGAGGATTGATGAGCAGTTCTTC. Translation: CASSWTSGRIDEQFF.

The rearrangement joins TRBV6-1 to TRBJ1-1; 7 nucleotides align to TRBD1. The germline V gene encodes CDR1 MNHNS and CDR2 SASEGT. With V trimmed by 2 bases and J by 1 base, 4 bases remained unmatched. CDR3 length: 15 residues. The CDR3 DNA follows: TGTGCCAGCAGTGAATGGACAGGACAGAACACTGAAGCTTTCTTT. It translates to CASSEWTGQNTEAFF.

The CDR3 sequence: CASSSLGGVTEQYF. For the CDR3, the DNA is TGCGCCAGCAGCTCCCTGGGGGGGGTAACCGAGCAGTACTTC. The V and J genes are TRBV5-1 and TRBJ2-7, with 7 bases matching TRBD2. The CDR3 contains 14 residues. CDR1 is SGHRS, CDR2 YFSETQ, per germline. V was pared by 3 bases and J by 6 bases, with 9 bases of the junction left unmatched.

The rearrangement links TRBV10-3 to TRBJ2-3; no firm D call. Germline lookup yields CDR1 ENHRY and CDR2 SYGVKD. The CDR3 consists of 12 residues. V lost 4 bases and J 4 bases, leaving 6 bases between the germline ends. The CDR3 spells CAISGVPDTQYF. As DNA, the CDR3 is TGTGCCATCAGTGGAGTACCAGATACGCAGTATTTT.

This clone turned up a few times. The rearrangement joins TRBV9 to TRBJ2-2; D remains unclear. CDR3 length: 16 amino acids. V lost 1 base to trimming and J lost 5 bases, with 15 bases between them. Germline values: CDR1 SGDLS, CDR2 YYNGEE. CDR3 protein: CASSVTSLRTTGELFF. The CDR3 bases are TGTGCCAGCAGCGTAACTTCCTTACGAACTACCGGGGAGCTGTTTTTT.